This TCR beta chain was identified in a study of control samples from healthy donors and cancer patients. The protocol was immunoSEQ multiplex PCR, while the TCRdb copy is restricted to in-frame clones and leaves out a portion. The profile shows 110,000 or so clones, around nine tenths of them singletons. Material for sequencing was blood. This TCR derives from a woman in her 50s in good health.

DNA of the CDR3: TGTGCCTGGATCACAGGGCGCTATGGCTACACCTTC. Amino acids: CAWITGRYGYTF. The chain carries TRBV30 and TRBJ1-2; D is perhaps TRBD1 (6 bases). The CDR3 length is 12 residues. The germline V and J ends were trimmed by 4 bases and 4 bases, with 10 bases remaining between them. Germline CDR1 is GTSNPN and CDR2 is SVGIG (reference sequence).